The rows below give T cell receptor beta chains drawn from one sample of a study of blood T cell repertoires in COVID-19. Clones were read by immunoSEQ multiplex PCR, and TCRdb kept only the in-frame ones, dropping some. Of about 80,000 clones listed, more than 75% are singletons. The material sequenced was peripheral blood. The origin of the receptors is a man in his fifties or sixties with acute or convalescent COVID-19. Each CDR3 is given with its conserved first and last residue. The D gene is left open where the match is weak. Some rows have no size entry. The others give once, few or many, or a class for an expanded clone.

abundance,j_gene,d_gene,v_gene,CDR3nt,CDR3aa
once,TRBJ1-6,-,TRBV19,TGTGCCAGTAGGGTACAGGCCCGGGATAATTCACCCCTCCACTTT,CASRVQARDNSPLHF
-,TRBJ1-5,-,TRBV6-6,TGTGCCAGCAGTTACCCGGGGGTTCAGCCCCAGCATTTT,CASSYPGVQPQHF
-,TRBJ1-4,TRBD1,TRBV7-2,TGTGCCAGCAGCTTAACAGGGGGAACTAATGAAAAACTGTTTTTT,CASSLTGGTNEKLFF
few,TRBJ1-5,-,TRBV18,TGTGCCAGCTCCCCCGGCAGGGGCGGTTACAGCAATCAGCCCCAGCATTTT,CASSPGRGGYSNQPQHF
-,TRBJ1-1,TRBD1,TRBV28,TGTGCCAGCAGGTGGGACAGGGGAGCTTTCTTT,CASRWDRGAFF
-,TRBJ1-1,-,TRBV7-9,TGTGCCAGCAGCTTAGGGGGCAGTAACACTGAAGCTTTCTTT,CASSLGGSNTEAFF
-,TRBJ2-7,-,TRBV7-3,TGTGCCAGCAGCTTAACTGCGGGATACGAGCAGTACTTC,CASSLTAGYEQYF
-,TRBJ1-3,-,TRBV5-1,TGCGCCAGCAGCTTGGGGGGCACCTCTGGAAACACCATATATTTT,CASSLGGTSGNTIYF
-,TRBJ1-1,TRBD1,TRBV7-9,TGTGCCAGCAGCTTGGGACAGGGAAACACTGAAGCTTTCTTT,CASSLGQGNTEAFF
-,TRBJ2-1,-,TRBV6-5,TGTGCCAGCAGATTGCGGTCCTACAATGAGCAGTTCTTC,CASRLRSYNEQFF
-,TRBJ1-3,-,TRBV9,TGTGCCAGCAGCGCCGAGACTCCCGGGGGTAACACCATATATTTT,CASSAETPGGNTIYF
-,TRBJ2-3,-,TRBV28,TGTGCCAGCACCCCCCGGGGTACAGATACGCAGTATTTT,CASTPRGTDTQYF
-,TRBJ1-1,-,TRBV4-2,TGTGCCAGCAGCCCCCACGGCAGGGAAGTCACTGAAGCTTTCTTT,CASSPHGREVTEAFF
-,TRBJ2-6,-,TRBV28,TGTGCCAGCAGTCCGACACTTTCTGGGGCCAACGTCCTGACTTTC,CASSPTLSGANVLTF
-,TRBJ1-1,TRBD1,TRBV5-1,TGCGCCAGCAGCTTCACTGGACAGGAGGACACTGAAGCTTTCTTT,CASSFTGQEDTEAFF
-,TRBJ1-1,-,TRBV18,TGTGCCAGCTCATACGACGGGGAGTGGACTGAAGCTTTCTTT,CASSYDGEWTEAFF
few,TRBJ1-5,-,TRBV27,TGTGCCAGCAGTTCCCGGGCTACAGGGATCAATCAGCCCCAGCATTTT,CASSSRATGINQPQHF
-,TRBJ2-2,-,TRBV11-2,TGTGCCAGCAGCTTAGACCTGGAGCTGTTTTTT,CASSLDLELFF
-,TRBJ2-7,TRBD1,TRBV5-1,TGCGCCAGCAGCTTACTTGGACAGGGGGTTTCCTACGAGCAGTACTTC,CASSLLGQGVSYEQYF
-,TRBJ2-5,TRBD1,TRBV15,TGTGCCACCAGCAGAGAAGAGGGGGCAGAGACCCAGTACTTC,CATSREEGAETQYF
few,TRBJ2-3,TRBD2,TRBV4-3,TGCGCCAGCAGCCAATCCGCGGGAGCCGCGCCAGATACGCAGTATTTT,CASSQSAGAAPDTQYF
once,TRBJ2-1,-,TRBV10-3,TGTGCCATCAGTGAAGCTTCCCCGATCTACAATGAGCAGTTCTTC,CAISEASPIYNEQFF
-,TRBJ2-5,-,TRBV6-5,TGTGCCAGCAGTCCAAGGGAGACGGAGACCCAGTACTTC,CASSPRETETQYF
-,TRBJ2-3,-,TRBV5-4,TGTGCCAGCAGCTTTCAGGGAAGCACAGATACGCAGTATTTT,CASSFQGSTDTQYF
few,TRBJ1-5,-,TRBV30,TGTGCCTGGAGTGTAATGGGGGGGAATCAGCCCCAGCATTTT,CAWSVMGGNQPQHF
-,TRBJ2-1,TRBD1,TRBV5-1,TGCGCCAGCAGCTTGTGGGACAGCTACAATGAGCAGTTCTTC,CASSLWDSYNEQFF
-,TRBJ1-4,-,TRBV6-5,TGTGCCAGCAGGAATCAGGGTGGACTGTTTTTT,CASRNQGGLFF
-,TRBJ2-1,-,TRBV27,TGTGCCAGCAAACTAGCAGGTTACAATGAGCAGTTCTTC,CASKLAGYNEQFF
-,TRBJ2-7,TRBD2,TRBV5-4,TGTGCCAGCAGCCATTATAGCGGGGTGAGCTACGAGCAGTACTTC,CASSHYSGVSYEQYF
-,TRBJ1-2,-,TRBV9,TGTGCCTTCTCTAAGAGGCAGTGCAATGGCTACACCTTC,CAFSKRQCNGYTF
-,TRBJ2-6,-,TRBV24-1,TGTGCCACCCGTAACTCCTCTGGGGCCAACGTCCTGACTTTC,CATRNSSGANVLTF
-,TRBJ1-2,TRBD1,TRBV5-6,TGTGCCAGCAGCTGGGGGGACAGGGTTTTCTATGGCTACACCTTC,CASSWGDRVFYGYTF
-,TRBJ1-5,-,TRBV4-3,TGCGCCAGCAGCAGGAGTACGGGAAACAATCAGCCCCAGCATTTT,CASSRSTGNNQPQHF
-,TRBJ1-3,TRBD1,TRBV4-1,TGCGCCAGCTGGGGGACAGCTGGAAACACCATATATTTT,CASWGTAGNTIYF
-,TRBJ2-5,-,TRBV2,TGTGCCAGCAGTCCCCGCGCAGGGGACCAAGAGACCCAGTACTTC,CASSPRAGDQETQYF
-,TRBJ1-2,-,TRBV3-1/TRBV3-2,TGTGCCAGCAGCCAAGATTCTAGGAGGGGCGGGCGTAACTATGGCTACACCTTC,CASSQDSRRGGRNYGYTF